A selection of T cell receptor beta chains follows, all from one sample in a study of blood T cell repertoires in COVID-19. Data came from immunoSEQ multiplex PCR; TCRdb stores just in-frame clones and leaves some out. The table shows roughly 200,000 clones, with approximately 90% occurring only once. Sequenced: peripheral blood. These receptor sequences come from a woman in her twenties or thirties with active or convalescent COVID-19. Each CDR3 is given with its conserved first and last residue. D genes are given only for firm matches. A row's size may be missing; if present it is once, few, many or a size class.

few,TRBJ1-2,TRBD1,TRBV28,TGTGCCAGCAGTTCGGGGACAGGGGTCTATGGCTACACCTTC,CASSSGTGVYGYTF
.,TRBJ1-4,.,TRBV14,TGTGCCAGCAGCGCAACAGGGCGCCAGGGTGAAAAACTGTTTTTT,CASSATGRQGEKLFF
few,TRBJ2-2,TRBD2,TRBV11-3,TGTGCCAGCAGCCCGGGACTAGCGAGGAGCGGGGAGCTGTTTTTT,CASSPGLARSGELFF
.,TRBJ2-1,.,TRBV4-1,TGCGCCAGCAGCCGCGTGAATGGCGGGGGACAATTCTTC,CASSRVNGGGQFF
.,TRBJ1-2,.,TRBV19,TGTGCCAGTAGTATGGCAGGGGTGAATGGCTACACCTTC,CASSMAGVNGYTF
.,TRBJ2-1,TRBD1,TRBV2,TGTGCCAGCAGGACCGGGACAGGGGATAGGAATGAGCAGTTCTTC,CASRTGTGDRNEQFF
.,TRBJ2-2,.,TRBV30,TGTGCCTGGAGTGGCGGGGTAGGGGAGCTGTTTTTT,CAWSGGVGELFF
.,TRBJ2-7,TRBD1,TRBV7-9,TGTGCCAGCAGCCGAATCACAGGGGCAACCTCCTACGAGCAGTACTTC,CASSRITGATSYEQYF
.,TRBJ2-7,TRBD1,TRBV2,TGTGCCAACCAAGATGACAGGGGCCCTTACGAGCAGTACTTC,CANQDDRGPYEQYF
.,TRBJ1-5,.,TRBV10-3,TGTGCCATCAGTGACCGGGAAAATCAGCCCCAGCATTTT,CAISDRENQPQHF
once,TRBJ2-1,.,TRBV3-1/TRBV3-2,TGTGCCAGCAGCCAAGTCCGGAGCAATGAGCAGTTCTTC,CASSQVRSNEQFF
.,TRBJ2-7,.,TRBV12-3/TRBV12-4,TGTGCCAGCAGGCACCGGGACGAGCAGTACTTC,CASRHRDEQYF
.,TRBJ2-1,TRBD2,TRBV11-3,TGTGCCAGCAGCTCCCTAAGACTAGCGGAGCAGTTCTTC,CASSSLRLAEQFF
.,TRBJ2-1,TRBD1,TRBV27,TGTGCCAGCAGGCCCCGGACAGGGGCGTTGAATGAGCAGTTCTTC,CASRPRTGALNEQFF
.,TRBJ2-6,.,TRBV5-4,TGTGCCAGCAGCCAGAATTACGTCCTGACTTTC,CASSQNYVLTF
.,TRBJ2-5,TRBD1,TRBV5-8,TGTGCCAGCGGACTCGGGACAGGGTCGCGAGAGACCCAGTACTTC,CASGLGTGSRETQYF
.,TRBJ1-5,.,TRBV5-4,TGTGCCAGCAGCTTGGAACGGGGGTATAGCAATCAGCCCCAGCATTTT,CASSLERGYSNQPQHF
.,TRBJ2-2,TRBD2,TRBV5-1,TGCGCCAGCAGCTTGATCGCGGGAGCGAACACCGGGGAGCTGTTTTTT,CASSLIAGANTGELFF
.,TRBJ1-2,TRBD1,TRBV5-1,TGCGCCAGCAGCTTGGGGTACGGGACAGAGAACTATGGCTACACCTTC,CASSLGYGTENYGYTF
once,TRBJ2-7,TRBD1,TRBV7-9,TGTGCCAGCAGCCTAGAGGACAGGGGGCTCTACGAGCAGTACTTC,CASSLEDRGLYEQYF
.,TRBJ2-7,TRBD2,TRBV29-1,TGCAGCGTTGAAGAGGGACTAGCGGGATCCTACGAGCAGTACTTC,CSVEEGLAGSYEQYF
.,TRBJ1-4,.,TRBV30,TGTGCCTGGGGAGAGGCGGGTAATGAAAAACTGTTTTTT,CAWGEAGNEKLFF
.,TRBJ2-3,.,TRBV6-5,TGTGCCAGCATGCGGGACAGAGTTAGCACAGATACGCAGTATTTT,CASMRDRVSTDTQYF
.,TRBJ1-2,.,TRBV19,TGTGCCAGTAGACTCGGGACAACTGGCTACACCTTC,CASRLGTTGYTF
.,TRBJ2-3,.,TRBV2,TGTGCCAGTTCCCGCGGGCAGATTGCAGATACGCAGTATTTT,CASSRGQIADTQYF
.,TRBJ1-1,.,TRBV19,TGTGCCAGTAGTATAGCAGGGGCTACTGAAGCTTTCTTT,CASSIAGATEAFF
.,TRBJ2-1,TRBD2,TRBV5-4,TGTGCCAGCCAGCAAGCCCTAGCGGACCACAATGAGCAGTTCTTC,CASQQALADHNEQFF
.,TRBJ1-2,.,TRBV2,TGTGCCAGCAGTGAAAGGAGCAGGGCCAACTATGGCTACACCTTC,CASSERSRANYGYTF
.,TRBJ2-7,TRBD1,TRBV15,TGTGCCACCAGCAGTTGGCGGGACAGGTCCTACGAGCAGTACTTC,CATSSWRDRSYEQYF
.,TRBJ1-1,.,TRBV9,TGTGCCAGCAGCCTATCCAGGGTACCGAACACTGAAGCTTTCTTT,CASSLSRVPNTEAFF
.,TRBJ1-4,.,TRBV24-1,TGTGCCACCAGTCGGACAGCCGCAACTAATGAAAAACTGTTTTTT,CATSRTAATNEKLFF
.,TRBJ1-2,.,TRBV28,TGTGCCAGCAGTTTAGGGCTTCTCTATGGCTACACCTTC,CASSLGLLYGYTF
.,TRBJ2-1,.,TRBV14,TGTGCCAGCAGCCCCCGAAGGACTACCCACAATGAGCAGTTCTTC,CASSPRRTTHNEQFF
.,TRBJ1-3,.,TRBV7-9,TGTGCCAGCAGCTTAGCCGGGACTGGAAACACCATATATTTT,CASSLAGTGNTIYF
once,TRBJ1-1,TRBD1,TRBV11-2,TGTGCCAGCAGCCCCGACAGGGGCGGGAACACTGAAGCTTTCTTT,CASSPDRGGNTEAFF
.,TRBJ1-1,TRBD1,TRBV13,TGTGCCAGCAGCCAAGGGGCCAGGGGGGTCGCTTTCTTT,CASSQGARGVAFF
.,TRBJ2-2,TRBD1,TRBV5-1,TGCGCCAGCAGCTTGGGTGGACAGGGTACGAACACCGGGGAGCTGTTTTTT,CASSLGGQGTNTGELFF
once,TRBJ1-3,.,TRBV19,TGTGCCAGTAGCCAGGGCTCTGGAAACACCATATATTTT,CASSQGSGNTIYF
.,TRBJ2-7,TRBD2,TRBV11-2,TGTGCCAGCAGCTCTAGCGGGAGGGTTTACGAGCAGTACTTC,CASSSSGRVYEQYF
.,TRBJ1-4,.,TRBV6-5,TGTGCCAGCAGTTACTCATTGGAGGGAGTTGATGAAAAACTGTTTTTT,CASSYSLEGVDEKLFF
.,TRBJ2-4,TRBD1,TRBV7-2,TGTGCCAGCAGCCTACAGGGGGCCAAAAACATTCAGTACTTC,CASSLQGAKNIQYF
.,TRBJ1-1,.,TRBV29-1,TGCAGCGTTGTCACCGAAAAGGAGTTTTCGGGAGCTTTCTTT,CSVVTEKEFSGAFF
few,TRBJ1-1,.,TRBV6-5,TGTGCCAGCAGTCCCCCCTCTGGGCGCCGGGGAACTTTCTTT,CASSPPSGRRGTFF
.,TRBJ1-5,TRBD1,TRBV5-8,TGTGCCACCCAGGGACAGTTCAATCAGCCCCAGCATTTT,CATQGQFNQPQHF
.,TRBJ1-5,.,TRBV12-5,TGTGCTAGTGGTTTTTACAGGGTTGGGCAGCCCCAGCATTTT,CASGFYRVGQPQHF
.,TRBJ2-3,.,TRBV3-1/TRBV3-2,TGTGCCAGCAGCCAAAAACAGAGCACAGATACGCAGTATTTT,CASSQKQSTDTQYF
.,TRBJ1-2,.,TRBV5-6,TGTGCCAGCAGCTTACGCCTAAACTATGGCTACACCTTC,CASSLRLNYGYTF